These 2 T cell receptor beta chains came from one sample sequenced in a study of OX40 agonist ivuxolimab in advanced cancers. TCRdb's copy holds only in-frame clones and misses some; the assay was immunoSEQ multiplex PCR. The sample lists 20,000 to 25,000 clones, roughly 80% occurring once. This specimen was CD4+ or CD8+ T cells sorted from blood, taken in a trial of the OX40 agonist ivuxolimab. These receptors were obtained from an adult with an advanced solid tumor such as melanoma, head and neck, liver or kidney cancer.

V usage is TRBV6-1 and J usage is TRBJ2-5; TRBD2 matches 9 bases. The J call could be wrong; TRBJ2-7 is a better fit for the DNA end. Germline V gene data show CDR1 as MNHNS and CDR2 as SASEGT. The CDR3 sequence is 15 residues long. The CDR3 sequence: CASSDYSGSFYEQYF. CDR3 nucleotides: TGTGCCAGCAGTGATTATAGCGGGAGTTTCTACGAGCAGTACTTC.

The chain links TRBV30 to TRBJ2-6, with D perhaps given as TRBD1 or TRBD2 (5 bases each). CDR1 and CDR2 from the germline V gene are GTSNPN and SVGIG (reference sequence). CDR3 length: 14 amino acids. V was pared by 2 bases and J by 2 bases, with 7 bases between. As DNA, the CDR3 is TGTGCCTGGAGTATGGGGGCTGGGGCCAACGTCCTGACTTTC. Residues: CAWSMGAGANVLTF. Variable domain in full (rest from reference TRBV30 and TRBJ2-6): SQTIHQWPATLVQPVGSPLSLECTVEGTSNPNLYWYRQAAGRGLQLLFYSVGIGQISSEVPQNLSASRPQDRQFILSSKKLLLSDSGFYLCAWSMGAGANVLTFGAGSRLTVL.